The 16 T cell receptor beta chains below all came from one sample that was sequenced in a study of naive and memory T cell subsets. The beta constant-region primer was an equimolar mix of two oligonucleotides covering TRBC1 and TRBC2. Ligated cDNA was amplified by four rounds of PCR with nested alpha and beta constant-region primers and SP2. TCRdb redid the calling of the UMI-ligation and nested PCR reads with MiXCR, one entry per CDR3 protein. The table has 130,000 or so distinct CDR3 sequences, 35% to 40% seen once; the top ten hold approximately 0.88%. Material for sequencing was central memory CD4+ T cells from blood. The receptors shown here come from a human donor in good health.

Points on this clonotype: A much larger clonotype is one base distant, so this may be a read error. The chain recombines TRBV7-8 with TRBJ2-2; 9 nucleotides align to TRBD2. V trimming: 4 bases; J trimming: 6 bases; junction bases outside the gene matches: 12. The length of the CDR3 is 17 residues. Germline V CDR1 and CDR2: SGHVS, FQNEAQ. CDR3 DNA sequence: TGTGCCAGCAGCTGGGCCGGGGCTAGCGGGATCTCCGGGGAGCTGTTTTTT. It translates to CASSWAGASGISGELFF. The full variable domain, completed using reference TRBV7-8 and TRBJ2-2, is GAGVSQSPRYKVAKRGQDVALRCDPISGHVSLFWYQQALGQGPEFLTYFQNEAQLDKSGLPSDRFFAERPEGSVSTLKIQRTQQEDSAVYLCASSWAGASGISGELFFGEGSRLTVL.

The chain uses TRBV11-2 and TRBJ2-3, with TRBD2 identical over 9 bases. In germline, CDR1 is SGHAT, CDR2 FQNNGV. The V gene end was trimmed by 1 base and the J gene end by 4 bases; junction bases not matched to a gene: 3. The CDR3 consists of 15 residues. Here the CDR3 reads CASSLGLAESDTQYF. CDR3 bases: TGTGCCAGCAGCTTAGGACTAGCGGAGTCAGATACGCAGTATTTT.

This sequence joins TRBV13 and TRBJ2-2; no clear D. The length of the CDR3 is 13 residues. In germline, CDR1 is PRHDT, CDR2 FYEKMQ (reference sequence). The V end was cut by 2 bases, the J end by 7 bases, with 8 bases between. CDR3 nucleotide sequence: TGTGCCAGCAGCTTAAGACTTGTCGGGGAGCTGTTTTTT. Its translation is CASSLRLVGELFF.

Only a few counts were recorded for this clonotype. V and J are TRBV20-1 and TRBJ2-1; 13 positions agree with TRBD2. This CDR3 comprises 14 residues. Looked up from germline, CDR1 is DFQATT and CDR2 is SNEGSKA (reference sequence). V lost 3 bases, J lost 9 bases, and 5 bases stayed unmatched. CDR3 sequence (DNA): TGCAGTGCTAGGGGACTAGCGGGACCTAGTGAGCAGTTCTTC. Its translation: CSARGLAGPSEQFF.

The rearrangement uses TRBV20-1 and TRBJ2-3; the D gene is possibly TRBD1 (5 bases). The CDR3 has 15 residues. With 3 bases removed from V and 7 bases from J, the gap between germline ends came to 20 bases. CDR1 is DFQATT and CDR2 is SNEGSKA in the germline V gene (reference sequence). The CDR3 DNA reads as TGCAGTGCTAGTTTGGGGCCTCTTGGGATGAATACGCAGTATTTT. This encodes CSASLGPLGMNTQYF.

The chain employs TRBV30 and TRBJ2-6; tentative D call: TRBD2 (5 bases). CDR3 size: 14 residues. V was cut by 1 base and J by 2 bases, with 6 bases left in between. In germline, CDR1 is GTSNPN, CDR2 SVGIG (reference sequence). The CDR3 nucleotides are TGTGCCTGGAGTGACGGGGCTGGGGCCAACGTCCTGACTTTC. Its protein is CAWSDGAGANVLTF.

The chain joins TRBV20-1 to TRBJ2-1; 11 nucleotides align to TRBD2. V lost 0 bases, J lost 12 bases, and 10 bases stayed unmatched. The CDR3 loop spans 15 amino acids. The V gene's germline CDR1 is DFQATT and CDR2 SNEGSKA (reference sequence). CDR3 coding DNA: TGCAGTGCTAGAGATATTACTAGCGGGAGACGGTGGCAGTTCTTC. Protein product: CSARDITSGRRWQFF.

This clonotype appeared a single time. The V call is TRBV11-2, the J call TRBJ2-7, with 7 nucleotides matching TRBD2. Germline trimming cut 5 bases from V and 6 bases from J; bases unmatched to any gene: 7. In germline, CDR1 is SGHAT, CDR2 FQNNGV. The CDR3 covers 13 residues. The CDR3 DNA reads TGTGCCAGCAGCGCATCAGGGAGGGGCGAGCAGTACTTC. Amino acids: CASSASGRGEQYF.

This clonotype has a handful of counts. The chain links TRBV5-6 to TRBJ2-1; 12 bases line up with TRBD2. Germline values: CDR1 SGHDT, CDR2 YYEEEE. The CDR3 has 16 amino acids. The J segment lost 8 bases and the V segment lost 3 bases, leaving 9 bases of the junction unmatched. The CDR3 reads CASSSLTSGSMYEQFF. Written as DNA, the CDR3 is TGTGCCAGCAGCTCCCTGACTAGCGGGAGTATGTATGAGCAGTTCTTC.

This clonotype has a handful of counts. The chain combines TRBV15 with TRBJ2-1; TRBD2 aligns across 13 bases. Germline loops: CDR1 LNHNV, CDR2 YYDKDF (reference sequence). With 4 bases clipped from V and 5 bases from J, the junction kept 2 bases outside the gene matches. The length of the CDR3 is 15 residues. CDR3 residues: CATSKGTSGNNEQFF. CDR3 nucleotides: TGTGCCACCAGCAAAGGGACTAGCGGGAACAATGAGCAGTTCTTC.

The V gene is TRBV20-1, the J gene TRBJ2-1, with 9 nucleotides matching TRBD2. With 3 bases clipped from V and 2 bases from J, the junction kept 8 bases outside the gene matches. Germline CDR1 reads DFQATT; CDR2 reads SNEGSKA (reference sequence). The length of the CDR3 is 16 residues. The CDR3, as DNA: TGCAGTGCTAGCATACCCATAGCGGGAGCCTACAATGAGCAGTTCTTC. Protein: CSASIPIAGAYNEQFF.

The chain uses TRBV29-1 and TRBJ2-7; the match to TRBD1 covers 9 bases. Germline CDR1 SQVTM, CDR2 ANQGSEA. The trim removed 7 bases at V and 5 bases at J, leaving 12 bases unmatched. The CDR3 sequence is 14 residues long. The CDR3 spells CSAGVTGGSDEQYF. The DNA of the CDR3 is TGCAGCGCCGGGGTGACAGGGGGTTCCGACGAGCAGTACTTC.

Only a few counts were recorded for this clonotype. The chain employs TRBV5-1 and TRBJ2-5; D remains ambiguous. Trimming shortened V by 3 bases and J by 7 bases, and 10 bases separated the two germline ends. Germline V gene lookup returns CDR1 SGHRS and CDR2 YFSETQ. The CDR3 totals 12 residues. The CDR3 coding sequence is TGCGCCAGCAGCTCCCCACCGGGGACCCAGTACTTC. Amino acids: CASSSPPGTQYF.

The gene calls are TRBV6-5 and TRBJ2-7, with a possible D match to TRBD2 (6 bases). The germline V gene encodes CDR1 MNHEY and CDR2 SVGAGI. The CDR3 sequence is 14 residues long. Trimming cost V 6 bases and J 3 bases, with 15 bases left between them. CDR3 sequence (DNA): TGTGCCAGCAGCCGATCGTCGGGAGACTACGAGCAGTACTTC. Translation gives CASSRSSGDYEQYF.

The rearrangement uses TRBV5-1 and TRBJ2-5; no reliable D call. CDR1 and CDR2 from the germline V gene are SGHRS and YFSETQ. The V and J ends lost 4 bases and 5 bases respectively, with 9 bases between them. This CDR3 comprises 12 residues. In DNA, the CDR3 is TGCGCCAGCAGCCCCGACGAGGAGACCCAGTACTTC. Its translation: CASSPDEETQYF.

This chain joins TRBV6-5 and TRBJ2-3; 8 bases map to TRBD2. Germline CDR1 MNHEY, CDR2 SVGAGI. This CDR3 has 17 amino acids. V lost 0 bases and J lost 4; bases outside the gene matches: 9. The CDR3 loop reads CASSYSSSGTRSDTQYF. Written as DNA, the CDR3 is TGTGCCAGCAGTTACTCTAGCTCCGGGACTAGATCAGATACGCAGTATTTT.